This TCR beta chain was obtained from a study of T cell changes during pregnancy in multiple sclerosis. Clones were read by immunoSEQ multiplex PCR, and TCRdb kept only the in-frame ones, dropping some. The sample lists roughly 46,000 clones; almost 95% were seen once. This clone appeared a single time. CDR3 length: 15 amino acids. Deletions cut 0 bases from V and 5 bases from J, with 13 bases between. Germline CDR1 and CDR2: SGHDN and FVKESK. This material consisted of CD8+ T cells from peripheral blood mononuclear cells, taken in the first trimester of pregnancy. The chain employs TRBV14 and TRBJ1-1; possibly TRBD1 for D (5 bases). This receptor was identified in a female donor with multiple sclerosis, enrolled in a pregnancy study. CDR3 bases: TGTGCCAGCAGCCAAGATCGGGGGGTCTGGACTGAAGCTTTCTTT. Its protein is CASSQDRGVWTEAFF.